Listed below are T cell receptor beta chains from one sample, sequenced in a study of blood T cell repertoires in COVID-19. The method was immunoSEQ multiplex PCR; TCRdb's version includes in-frame clones alone and lacks a portion of them. The sample shows 240,000 or so clones, roughly 82% of them seen only once. Sequenced input: PBMCs or T cells enriched from blood (not recorded which). The source is a woman in her fifties or sixties who had recovered from COVID-19. CDR3s include the opening cysteine and the closing phenylalanine or tryptophan. Fields, in order: clone size, J gene, V gene, D gene, CDR3 protein, CDR3 DNA. A D gene is named only where the DNA matches it firmly. Where a row states a size, it is once, few, many or the class of an expanded clone; other rows omit it.

>medium-sized|TRBJ1-1|TRBV7-9|-
CASSLGGSPNTEAFF
TGTGCCAGCAGCTTAGGGGGCAGCCCAAACACTGAAGCTTTCTTT
>-|TRBJ1-1|TRBV18|TRBD1
CASSPGQANTEAFF
TGTGCCAGCTCCCCGGGACAGGCCAACACTGAAGCTTTCTTT
>few|TRBJ2-4|TRBV2|TRBD1
CASSELGQGMNIQYF
TGTGCCAGCAGTGAACTCGGACAGGGGATGAACATTCAGTACTTC
>-|TRBJ2-7|TRBV28|-
CASSLGQPFYEQYF
TGTGCCAGCAGTTTGGGACAACCTTTCTACGAGCAGTACTTC
>-|TRBJ2-2|TRBV7-9|-
CASSLVHAATGELFF
TGTGCCAGCAGCTTAGTGCATGCGGCTACCGGGGAGCTGTTTTTT
>once|TRBJ2-1|TRBV12-5|TRBD2
CASGLSGRGARPNEQFF
TGTGCTAGTGGCCTAAGTGGGCGGGGGGCCCGACCCAATGAGCAGTTCTTC
>-|TRBJ2-2|TRBV15|-
CATSRPTQGDSGELFF
TGTGCCACCAGCAGACCTACACAGGGTGATTCCGGGGAGCTGTTTTTT
>-|TRBJ2-1|TRBV9|-
CASSVGGFGDEQFF
TGTGCCAGCAGCGTAGGAGGATTTGGCGATGAGCAGTTCTTC
>-|TRBJ2-1|TRBV10-2|TRBD2
CASTLAGTYNEQFF
TGCGCCAGCACTTTAGCGGGAACCTACAATGAGCAGTTCTTC
>-|TRBJ1-4|TRBV6-2/TRBV6-3|-
CASSRGWGGSEKLFF
TGTGCCAGCAGCCGGGGCTGGGGGGGGAGTGAAAAACTGTTTTTT
>-|TRBJ2-1|TRBV9|-
CASSVTLGDRSSYNEQFF
TGTGCCAGCAGCGTAACCCTAGGAGACAGGAGCTCCTACAATGAGCAGTTCTTC
>-|TRBJ1-3|TRBV9|-
CASSPPGLSGNTIYF
TGTGCCAGCAGCCCCCCAGGGCTCTCTGGAAACACCATATATTTT
>once|TRBJ2-2|TRBV7-3|TRBD2
CASSSSRASGNAGELFF
TGTGCCAGCAGCTCCTCGAGGGCTAGCGGGAATGCAGGGGAGCTGTTTTTT
>-|TRBJ1-5|TRBV27|-
CASSRQVGLGQPQHF
TGTGCCAGCAGTCGACAGGTTGGATTAGGACAGCCCCAGCATTTT
>-|TRBJ1-1|TRBV7-8|-
CASSPRGGAETEAFF
TGTGCCAGCAGCCCCCGTGGGGGGGCGGAAACTGAAGCTTTCTTT
>-|TRBJ2-7|TRBV19|-
CASSPQVGNEQYF
TGTGCCAGTAGTCCCCAGGTCGGGAACGAGCAGTACTTC
>-|TRBJ2-1|TRBV7-9|-
CASSLAAAGTYNEQFF
TGTGCCAGCAGCTTAGCGGCAGCGGGTACCTACAATGAGCAGTTCTTC
>-|TRBJ1-2|TRBV5-4|-
CASSLPQFPYGYTF
TGTGCCAGCAGCTTGCCACAGTTCCCTTATGGCTACACCTTC
>once|TRBJ2-3|TRBV6-5|TRBD1
CASSLTGGADTQYF
TGTGCCAGCAGTCTAACAGGGGGCGCAGATACGCAGTATTTT
>-|TRBJ2-2|TRBV7-9|TRBD2
CASSPSGSFTTGELFF
TGTGCCAGCAGCCCTAGCGGGAGTTTTACGACCGGGGAGCTGTTTTTT
>-|TRBJ1-2|TRBV6-5|-
CASSAGITVYGYTF
TGTGCCAGCAGCGCGGGAATAACAGTATATGGCTACACCTTC
>few|TRBJ1-6|TRBV2|-
CASSNLSPLHF
TGTGCCAGCAGTAATCTTTCACCCCTCCACTTT
>-|TRBJ2-7|TRBV7-9|-
CASLGGASYEQYF
TGTGCCAGCCTAGGCGGGGCCTCCTACGAGCAGTACTTC
>-|TRBJ2-2|TRBV27|-
CASTETADTGELFF
TGTGCCAGCACCGAAACAGCGGACACCGGGGAGCTGTTTTTT
>-|TRBJ1-1|TRBV19|-
CASSMEAEAFF
TGTGCCAGTAGTATGGAGGCTGAAGCTTTCTTT
>-|TRBJ2-1|TRBV25-1|-
CATKSGLWNEQFF
TGTGCCACCAAGTCGGGACTTTGGAATGAGCAGTTCTTC
>once|TRBJ1-4|TRBV7-8|-
CASSRQGYFEKLFF
TGTGCCAGCAGCCGCCAGGGGTATTTTGAAAAACTGTTTTTT
>-|TRBJ1-2|TRBV7-2|TRBD1
CASSLAPGGLNYGYTF
TGTGCCAGCAGCTTAGCGCCAGGGGGATTAAACTATGGCTACACCTTC
>once|TRBJ1-1|TRBV16|-
CASSQTVNTEAFF
TGTGCCAGCAGTCAGACAGTGAACACTGAAGCTTTCTTT